The clone carrying this T cell receptor (beta chain) was observed a few times. What it recognizes is unknown. The sample is drawn from a study of T cells in Graves' hyperthyroidism and ophthalmopathy. Study overall: Peripheral blood samples were taken at initial diagnosis, prior to any treatment. Whole-study findings and limits: Most clonotypes that expanded in the thyroid above 0.001 also showed up in blood. The authors' 13 V-J model separated ophthalmopathy from stable hyperthyroidism.

V shed 4 bases and J 2 bases; nucleotides not matched to a gene: 5. CDR3 length: 16 residues. CDR1 is GTSNPN and CDR2 is SVGIG in the germline V gene (reference sequence). From less than 13 ml of fresh peripheral blood, PBMCs were isolated. Researchers took RNA transcripts and amplified the TCR beta CDR3 regions from them. TCR CDR3 underwent first-round RT-PCR with the HTBI primer set. TCRdb re-derived calls from the multiplex PCR reads in MiXCR, one entry per CDR3 protein. The profile shows 700,000 or so distinct CDR3 sequences, around 17% of them singletons. The chain couples TRBV30 to TRBJ2-6; TRBD1 matches at 10 bases. Sequencing was carried out using blood. The sequence was collected from a man aged 18 to 29 with Graves' hyperthyroidism. The CDR3 DNA follows: TGTGCCTGGAAGACAGGGGGCCTCGCTGGGGCCAACGTCCTGACTTTC. This gives the protein CAWKTGGLAGANVLTF.